The next 21 T cell receptor beta chains were all read from a single sample in a study of tumor-infiltrating lymphocytes in primary liver carcinoma. With a constant-region primer, TCR beta cDNA was made from roughly 500 ng of total RNA. Employing slightly modified ARM-PCR, three nested multiplex PCR rounds were run, and these gave rise to the TCR beta libraries. TRBV1-TRBV30 forward and Cbeta reverse primers drove the first two approximately 10-cycle rounds. TCRdb analysed the multiplex PCR reads with MiXCR anew, one entry per CDR3 protein. The table includes around 26,000 distinct CDR3 sequences, around 79% detected once. The source material, 20-30 mg of unsorted bulk tissue, was used to co-extract RNA and DNA. Source material: liver tumor tissue from sampling region 3. Subset denoted: tumor region T3, left-lateral pole. The source of these receptors is a man aged 35 to 55 with primary liver carcinoma and hepatitis B virus infection.

Concerning this clonotype: One end of the junction does not line up with germline, which may come from a read error. The chain recombines TRBV6-6 with TRBJ2-1; D is undetermined. The CDR3 consists of 13 residues. Germline CDR1 reads MNHNY; CDR2 reads SVGAGI (reference sequence). DNA for the CDR3: TGTGCCAGCAGTTACCTCAGAGACAACGAGCAGTTCTTC. Its protein is CASSYLRDNEQFF.

Worth noting for this clonotype: At one end, the junction sequence differs from germline, possibly due to a read error. This chain joins TRBV5-1 and TRBJ2-3; a weak D match, TRBD1 (6 bases). Germline values: CDR1 SGHRS, CDR2 YFSETQ. The CDR3 runs 15 residues. CDR3 region: CASNLEGGQGVHGYF. The CDR3 DNA reads TGCGCCAGCAACTTGGAAGGGGGACAAGGGGTCCACGGGTATTTT. The variable domain in full, completed from reference TRBV5-1 and TRBJ2-3, reads KAGVTQTPRYLIKTRGQQVTLSCSPISGHRSVSWYQQTPGQGLQFLFEYFSETQRNKGNFPGRFSGRQFSNSRSEMNVSTLELGDSALYLCASNLEGGQGVHGYFGPGTRLTVL.

To note about this clonotype: An end of the junction differs from the germline gene, which may be a read error. The chain is built from TRBV24-1 and TRBJ2-6; 8 bases map to TRBD1. This CDR3 region has 18 residues. Looked up from germline, CDR1 is KGHDR and CDR2 is SFDVKD. The CDR3 region is CATSGTGTGDSGANVLTF. The CDR3 DNA is TGTGCCACTAGTGGTACCGGGACAGGTGACTCTGGGGCCAACGTCCTGACTTTC.

Details on this clonotype: The junction departs from germline at one end; a sequencing error may be responsible. J is TRBJ2-3 and V is TRBV12-3 or TRBV12-4, with D perhaps matching TRBD2 (5 bases). CDR3 length: 13 residues. CDR3 residues: CVSSLRGGDAQYF. The CDR3 nucleotides read TGTGTCAGCAGCTTACGGGGTGGGGATGCGCAGTATTTT.

Comment on this clonotype: One end of the junction varies from germline; a read error may be responsible. The chain combines TRBV5-1 with TRBJ2-7, with 12 bases matching TRBD2. CDR3 length: 15 residues. The germline CDR1 and CDR2 sequences are SGHRS and YFSETQ. The CDR3 nucleotides are TGTGCCAGCATCACGACTAGCGGGAGCTCCTACGAGCAGTACTTC. Its protein is CASITTSGSSYEQYF. The full variable domain, rest sourced from reference TRBV5-1 and TRBJ2-7, is KAGVTQTPRYLIKTRGQQVTLSCSPISGHRSVSWYQQTPGQGLQFLFEYFSETQRNKGNFPGRFSGRQFSNSRSEMNVSTLELGDSALYLCASITTSGSSYEQYFGPGTRLTVT.

Concerning this clonotype: One end of the junction fails to match germline, which may point to a read error. This chain uses TRBV10-3 with TRBJ1-1; D unclear. Germline loops: CDR1 ENHRY, CDR2 SYGVKD. CDR3 length: 14 amino acids. The CDR3 region has the DNA TGTGCCATCGGTGAGTTGGCGGGCGGGACTGAAGCTTTCTTT. As protein: CAIGELAGGTEAFF.

The genes are TRBV6-6 and TRBJ2-7; D remains unclear. CDR1 and CDR2 from the germline V gene are MNHNY and SVGAGI (reference sequence). The CDR3 sequence is 15 residues long. The CDR3 loop reads CVNSHDTYVNYEQYF. In nucleotides, the CDR3 is TGTGTCAACAGTCACGACACCTACGTGAACTACGAGCAGTACTTC.

A word on this clonotype: One end of the junction varies from germline; a read error may be responsible. The genes are TRBV30 and TRBJ1-2; 8 bases are shared with TRBD1. CDR3 length: 18 amino acids. CDR1 and CDR2 (germline): GTSNPN, SVGIG (reference sequence). The CDR3 loop is CAWRTLGAGGIVGYGYSF. The DNA of the CDR3 is TGTGCCTGGAGGACCCTCGGGGCAGGGGGCATCGTAGGGTATGGCTACAGCTTC.

In regard to this clonotype: A junction end diverges from the germline sequence, so it may reflect a read error. V gene TRBV7-8 combines with J gene TRBJ2-1, with 11 bases that match TRBD1. Germline V CDR1 and CDR2: SGHVS, FQNEAQ. The CDR3 consists of 17 residues. The CDR3 nucleotides read TGCGTCAGCAGCTCCCTTGGGACAGGGGGCTCCTACAATGAGCAGTTCTTC. Its protein product is CVSSSLGTGGSYNEQFF. The variable domain in full, with the rest retrieved from reference TRBV7-8 and TRBJ2-1, is GAGVSQSPRYKVAKRGQDVALRCDPISGHVSLFWYQQALGQGPEFLTYFQNEAQLDKSGLPSDRFFAERPEGSVSTLKIQRTQQEDSAVYLCVSSSLGTGGSYNEQFFGPGTRLTVL.

This clonotype was detected only a few times. This chain links TRBV29-1 with TRBJ1-2; maybe TRBD1 (6 bases). The germline V gene has CDR1 SQVTM and CDR2 ANQGSEA. The CDR3 length is 13 residues. The CDR3 coding sequence is TGCGGCATTGAAGGGGGTCCAATGCATGGCTACACCTTC. Its translation is CGIEGGPMHGYTF.

Relative to its sample, this clonotype is medium-sized. The chain is built from TRBV29-1 and TRBJ2-1; D not certain. The CDR3 has 16 residues. The V gene's germline CDR1 is SQVTM and CDR2 ANQGSEA. V dropped 6 bases and J dropped 10 bases, with 28 bases sitting between them. The CDR3 loop is CSVATLRPWSRQEQFF. CDR3 bases: TGCAGCGTCGCCACGCTTCGGCCCTGGTCCCGTCAAGAGCAGTTCTTC.

Comment on this clonotype: This likely comes from a read error, as the CDR3 has no conserved phenylalanine or tryptophan at its end. V and J are TRBV10-3 and TRBJ1-2; weak D call: TRBD1 (6 bases). The CDR3 totals 13 residues. V was clipped by 3 bases and J by 5 bases, with 10 bases between them. The germline V gene encodes CDR1 ENHRY and CDR2 SYGVKD. The CDR3 coding sequence is TGTGCCATCAGTGAAAGACAGGAATATGGCTACACCTTA. Translation gives CAISERQEYGYTL.

Notes on this clonotype: At one end, the junction sequence differs from germline, possibly due to a read error. The genes are TRBV20-1 and TRBJ2-7, with D tentatively TRBD1 or TRBD2 (6 bases each). The germline CDR1 and CDR2 sequences are DFQATT and SNEGSKA (reference sequence). This CDR3 region has 12 residues. CDR3 amino acids: CSGQGRGDERYF. Here the CDR3 DNA reads TGCAGTGGTCAGGGGCGCGGGGACGAGCGGTACTTC.

The gene calls are TRBV5-4 and TRBJ2-5; 12 bases are shared with TRBD2. The V segment lost 0 bases and the J segment 7 bases; nucleotides outside the gene matches: 4. Germline CDR1 and CDR2: SGHNT and YYREEE (reference sequence). The CDR3 is 15 residues long. The CDR3 loop reads CASSLAWTSGMTQYF. DNA for the CDR3: TGTGCCAGCAGCTTGGCCTGGACTAGCGGGATGACCCAGTACTTC. The complete variable domain, with remaining parts taken from reference TRBV5-4 and TRBJ2-5, reads ETGVTQSPTHLIKTRGQQVTLRCSSQSGHNTVSWYQQALGQGPQFIFQYYREEENGRGNFPPRFSGLQFPNYSSELNVNALELDDSALYLCASSLAWTSGMTQYFGPGTRLLVL.

Turning to this clonotype: At one end, the junction sequence differs from germline, possibly due to a read error. V and J are TRBV12-3 or TRBV12-4 and TRBJ2-2; no firm D call. The CDR3 has 16 residues. DNA for the CDR3: TGTGCGAGCAGTTCACGTGACTGGCGGTTCACCAGGGAGCTGTTTTTT. Amino acids: CASSSRDWRFTRELFF.

About this clonotype: The junction and the germline gene differ at one end; a read error may be behind it. This sequence joins TRBV29-1 and TRBJ1-2, with D unresolved. This CDR3 comprises 14 residues. Germline V gene sequence: CDR1 SQVTM, CDR2 ANQGSEA. DNA of the CDR3: TGTAGCGTTGAAGATCCTCCACTGTCCTATGGCTACACCTTC. It encodes CSVEDPPLSYGYTF.

Remarks on this clonotype: The junction does not match germline at one end; this may be a read error. The chain is built from TRBV6-1 and TRBJ2-1; weak D call: TRBD1 (6 bases). The germline CDR1 and CDR2 sequences are MNHNS and SASEGT. The CDR3 is made up of 16 amino acids. This CDR3 reads CASSEWWQGTYNEQIF. DNA of the CDR3: TGTGCCAGCAGTGAATGGTGGCAGGGGACCTACAATGAACAGATCTTC.

Points on this clonotype: At one end the junction does not follow the germline gene, possibly because of a read error. The V call is TRBV28, the J call TRBJ2-7; TRBD2 agrees at 15 bases. The CDR3 runs 19 residues. Germline V gene data show CDR1 as MDHEN and CDR2 as SYDVKM. This CDR3 is CASSFFGLAGGRISYEEYF. The CDR3 region has the DNA TGTGCCAGTAGTTTTTTCGGACTAGCGGGAGGGCGAATCTCCTACGAGGAGTACTTC.

J is TRBJ1-4 and V is TRBV6-6; D not certain. From germline, CDR1 is MNHNY and CDR2 SVGAGI (reference sequence). The CDR3 loop spans 15 amino acids. The germline V and J ends were trimmed by 0 bases and 6 bases, with 11 bases remaining between them. The DNA of the CDR3 is TGTGCCAGCAGTTACTCGGCAGCGCGGGATGAAAAACTGTTTTTT. As protein: CASSYSAARDEKLFF.

This clonotype appeared a single time. Its ends do not fully match the called genes, so a read error is possible. The J gene is TRBJ2-2, the V gene TRBV11-2; TRBD2 might be the D (5 bases). Germline-derived CDR1 and CDR2 are SGHAT and FQNNGV. This CDR3 is 17 amino acids long. The CDR3 sequence is CASSLALGVRTPGNCFF. As DNA, the CDR3 is TGTGCCAGCAGCTTAGCATTAGGAGTGCGAACACCGGGGAACTGTTTCTTT. The variable domain in full, with the rest retrieved from reference TRBV11-2 and TRBJ2-2, is EAGVAQSPRYKIIEKRQSVAFWCNPISGHATLYWYQQILGQGPKLLIQFQNNGVVDDSQLPKDRFSAERLKGVDSTLKIQPAKLEDSAVYLCASSLALGVRTPGNCFFGEGSRLTVL.

As regards this clonotype: As the CDR3 is not closed by the conserved phenylalanine or tryptophan, this likely results from a read error. This chain connects TRBV11-2 to TRBJ2-7, with D possibly matching TRBD2 (5 bases). CDR1 and CDR2 (germline): SGHAT, FQNNGV. The CDR3 is made up of 15 amino acids. In DNA, the CDR3 is TGTGCAAGCAGCTTAGAGTCCGGGATCTCTGGCGGGCAGTACTTA. Its translation: CASSLESGISGGQYL.